This section outlines one TCR beta chain sequence together with its context. The germline V gene has CDR1 MGHDK and CDR2 SYGVNS. Trimming left V 4 bases short and J 7 bases short, with 11 bases between. The CDR3 is made up of 14 amino acids. The sample originates from a study of control samples from healthy donors and cancer patients. Assay used: immunoSEQ multiplex PCR; TCRdb lists only in-frame clones, some missing. Counted here are around 150,000 clones, roughly 90% occurring once; the ten biggest clones make up about 12%. This sequence joins TRBV25-1 and TRBJ1-6; D uncertain. Sequences were obtained from blood. The sequence was obtained from a man in his thirties or forties in good health. CDR3 amino acids: CASSGKLGNSPLHF. DNA for the CDR3: TGTGCCAGCAGTGGTAAACTGGGGAATTCACCCCTCCACTTT.